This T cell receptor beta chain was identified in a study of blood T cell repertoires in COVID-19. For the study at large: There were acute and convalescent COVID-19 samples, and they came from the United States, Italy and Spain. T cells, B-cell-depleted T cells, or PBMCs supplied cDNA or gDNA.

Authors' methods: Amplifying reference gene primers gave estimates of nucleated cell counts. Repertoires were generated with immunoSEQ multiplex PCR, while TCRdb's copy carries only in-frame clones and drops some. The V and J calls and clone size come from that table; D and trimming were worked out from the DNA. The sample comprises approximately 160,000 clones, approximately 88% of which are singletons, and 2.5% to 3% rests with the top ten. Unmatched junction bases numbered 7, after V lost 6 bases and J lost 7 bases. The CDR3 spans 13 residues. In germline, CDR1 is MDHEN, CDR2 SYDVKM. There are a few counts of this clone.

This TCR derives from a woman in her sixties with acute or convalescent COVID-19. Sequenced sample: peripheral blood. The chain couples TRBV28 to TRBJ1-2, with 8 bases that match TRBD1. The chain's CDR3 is CASSTGGGGGYTF. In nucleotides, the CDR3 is TGTGCCAGCAGCACAGGGGGGGGTGGTGGCTACACCTTC.